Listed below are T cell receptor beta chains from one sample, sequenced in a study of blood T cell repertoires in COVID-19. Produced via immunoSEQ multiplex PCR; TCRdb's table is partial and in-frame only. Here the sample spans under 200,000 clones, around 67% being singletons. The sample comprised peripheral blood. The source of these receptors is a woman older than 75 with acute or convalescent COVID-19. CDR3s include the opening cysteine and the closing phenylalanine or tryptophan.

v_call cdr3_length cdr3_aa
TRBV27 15 CASRSGLAGPREQFF
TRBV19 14 CASSRTGEQETQYF
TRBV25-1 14 CASSGRGSGNTIYF
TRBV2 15 CASSSDRGYNSPLHF
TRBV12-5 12 CASGLGGTEAFF
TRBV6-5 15 CASSITSGPYNEQFF
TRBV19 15 CASSSGKSSGNTIYF
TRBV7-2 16 CASSRQGAGGTYEQYF
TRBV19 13 CASSIDNPGELFF
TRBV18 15 CASSPPGISVYTIYF
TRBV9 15 CASSVASARYNEQFF
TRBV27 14 CASSPRLHKNIQYF
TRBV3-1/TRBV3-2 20 CASSQDPDRGPGRLRETQYF
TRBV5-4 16 CASSWGLAPNTGELFF
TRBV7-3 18 CASSLTPLQTGIVREAFF
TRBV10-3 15 CAISERGRENTEAFF
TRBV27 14 CASSVILEGTEAFF